The rows below give T cell receptor beta chains drawn from one sample of a study of T-cell memory formation after mild COVID-19. One entry per CDR3 protein, called by TCRdb with MiXCR from the 5' RACE reads. The data show around 250,000 distinct CDR3 sequences, around 15% seen once. The sample was PBMCs or a T cell subset sorted from them (not recorded which). The receptors originated from a man between 18 and 35 years old who had mild COVID-19 (a few samples of this study predate the infection). Cell type and time point are not known. The CDR3 runs from the conserved cysteine through the conserved F or W. Each record gives: J gene, V gene, clone size, CDR3 protein. The listing skips clone size in some rows; elsewhere it reads once, few, many or a size class.

J gene: TRBJ2-3
V gene: TRBV9
clone size: .
CDR3 protein: CASSVKGGTDTQYF

J gene: TRBJ1-1
V gene: TRBV20-1
clone size: few
CDR3 protein: CSASSREAEAFF

J gene: TRBJ2-3
V gene: TRBV7-2
clone size: .
CDR3 protein: CASSPPSGGGTDTQYF

J gene: TRBJ2-3
V gene: TRBV7-9
clone size: .
CDR3 protein: CASSHPARPDTQYF

J gene: TRBJ2-3
V gene: TRBV7-9
clone size: .
CDR3 protein: CASTPLDRTQYF

J gene: TRBJ2-5
V gene: TRBV6-5
clone size: many
CDR3 protein: CASSYRGSGETQYF

J gene: TRBJ2-2
V gene: TRBV7-3
clone size: many
CDR3 protein: CASSRDSANTGELFF

J gene: TRBJ1-5
V gene: TRBV12-3/TRBV12-4
clone size: few
CDR3 protein: CASRGQGDSQPQHF

J gene: TRBJ1-1
V gene: TRBV5-1
clone size: .
CDR3 protein: CASSLARFVGTEAFF

J gene: TRBJ2-2
V gene: TRBV10-3
clone size: few
CDR3 protein: CAISEPHMGNTGELFF

J gene: TRBJ2-3
V gene: TRBV7-2
clone size: few
CDR3 protein: CASSFSGFTDTQYF

J gene: TRBJ1-2
V gene: TRBV7-8
clone size: few
CDR3 protein: CASSLRDVNYGYTF

J gene: TRBJ2-7
V gene: TRBV15
clone size: .
CDR3 protein: CATSRSGTSRSYEQYF

J gene: TRBJ2-5
V gene: TRBV20-1
clone size: few
CDR3 protein: CSARNPLRGDRETQYF

J gene: TRBJ1-2
V gene: TRBV5-4
clone size: .
CDR3 protein: CASSVSGTGYGYTF

J gene: TRBJ2-6
V gene: TRBV4-1
clone size: .
CDR3 protein: CASSQDQEGSNGANVLTF

J gene: TRBJ2-3
V gene: TRBV24-1
clone size: few
CDR3 protein: CATSEAGGETDTQYF

J gene: TRBJ2-3
V gene: TRBV9
clone size: few
CDR3 protein: CASSANPRGATDTQYF

J gene: TRBJ1-5
V gene: TRBV20-1
clone size: many
CDR3 protein: CSATARGLLATTHF

J gene: TRBJ1-4
V gene: TRBV18
clone size: many
CDR3 protein: CASSPARDRFNGKLFF

J gene: TRBJ2-2
V gene: TRBV25-1
clone size: many
CDR3 protein: CATLREGTANTGELFF

J gene: TRBJ2-2
V gene: TRBV15
clone size: few
CDR3 protein: CATSRDLELAGTGELFF

J gene: TRBJ1-1
V gene: TRBV9
clone size: once
CDR3 protein: CASSNTWDGAGTEAFF

J gene: TRBJ2-1
V gene: TRBV3-1
clone size: .
CDR3 protein: CASSPLLSGGYNEQFF

J gene: TRBJ2-3
V gene: TRBV10-1
clone size: .
CDR3 protein: CASSEGLAGGTDTQYF

J gene: TRBJ2-1
V gene: TRBV6-5
clone size: few
CDR3 protein: CASSTRGGPNEQFF

J gene: TRBJ1-2
V gene: TRBV29-1
clone size: .
CDR3 protein: CSVETGQSYGYTF

J gene: TRBJ2-3
V gene: TRBV7-6
clone size: .
CDR3 protein: CASSLGFHSSTDTQYF

J gene: TRBJ1-1
V gene: TRBV20-1
clone size: .
CDR3 protein: CSARDRAATEAFF

J gene: TRBJ2-6
V gene: TRBV6-2/TRBV6-3
clone size: .
CDR3 protein: CASDRGDSGANVLTF

J gene: TRBJ2-7
V gene: TRBV4-3
clone size: few
CDR3 protein: CASSQALGGGYLREQYF

J gene: TRBJ1-2
V gene: TRBV18
clone size: .
CDR3 protein: CASSPQGIGGYTF

J gene: TRBJ2-1
V gene: TRBV5-1
clone size: .
CDR3 protein: CASSLDGFNNEQFF

J gene: TRBJ2-5
V gene: TRBV7-2
clone size: .
CDR3 protein: CASSSDPGRYQETQYF

J gene: TRBJ1-2
V gene: TRBV5-1
clone size: .
CDR3 protein: CASSSLGEDGYTF

J gene: TRBJ2-1
V gene: TRBV12-3/TRBV12-4
clone size: many
CDR3 protein: CASSRYYNEQFF

J gene: TRBJ2-7
V gene: TRBV2
clone size: few
CDR3 protein: CASSLTLYEQYF

J gene: TRBJ2-2
V gene: TRBV7-7
clone size: .
CDR3 protein: CASSFSQSGTGELFF

J gene: TRBJ1-1
V gene: TRBV6-4
clone size: .
CDR3 protein: CASTFEGKAEAFF

J gene: TRBJ1-1
V gene: TRBV5-1
clone size: .
CDR3 protein: CAISSLTGGVTEAFF

J gene: TRBJ2-3
V gene: TRBV6-2/TRBV6-3
clone size: few
CDR3 protein: CASRTGEWADTQYF

J gene: TRBJ2-1
V gene: TRBV3-1
clone size: .
CDR3 protein: CASSQISGISSYNEQFF